The sequence of this T cell receptor beta chain was determined in a study of shared clonotypes between healthy human individuals. The protocol was immunoSEQ multiplex PCR, while the TCRdb copy is restricted to in-frame clones and leaves out a portion. This table holds roughly 2,000,000 clones, 93% found once. CD45RO-negative, CCR7-selected cells formed the naive CD8 fraction, which excluded terminally differentiated effector memory CD45RA+ cells. The CDR3 has 15 amino acids. Germline assignment: CDR1 MDHEN and CDR2 SYDVKM. Trimming cost V 5 bases and J 2 bases, with 13 bases left between them. The genes are TRBV28 and TRBJ1-5; D uncertain. The sample comprised naive CD8+ T cells from PBMCs. This TCR was sampled from a man aged 18 to 35 in good health. Some clones in this sample may be carry-over from other donors' samples. The CDR3 coding sequence is TGTGCCAGCAGTCCCCTCCCTAACGGCAATCAGCCCCAGCATTTT. It yields the protein CASSPLPNGNQPQHF. Variable domain in full (rest from reference TRBV28 and TRBJ1-5): DVKVTQSSRYLVKRTGEKVFLECVQDMDHENMFWYRQDPGLGLRLIYFSYDVKMKEKGDIPEGYSVSREKKERFSLILESASTNQTSMYLCASSPLPNGNQPQHFGDGTRLSIL.